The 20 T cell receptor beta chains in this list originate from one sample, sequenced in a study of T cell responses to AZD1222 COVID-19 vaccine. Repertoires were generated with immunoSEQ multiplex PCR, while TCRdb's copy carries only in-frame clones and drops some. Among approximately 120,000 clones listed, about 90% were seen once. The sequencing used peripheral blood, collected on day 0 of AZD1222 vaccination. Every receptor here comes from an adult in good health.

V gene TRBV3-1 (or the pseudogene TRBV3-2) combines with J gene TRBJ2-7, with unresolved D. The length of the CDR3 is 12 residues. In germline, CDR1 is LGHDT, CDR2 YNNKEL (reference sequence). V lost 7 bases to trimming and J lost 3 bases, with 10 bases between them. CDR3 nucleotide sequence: TGTGCCAGCAATGACCCCGGCTACGAGCAGTACTTC. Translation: CASNDPGYEQYF.

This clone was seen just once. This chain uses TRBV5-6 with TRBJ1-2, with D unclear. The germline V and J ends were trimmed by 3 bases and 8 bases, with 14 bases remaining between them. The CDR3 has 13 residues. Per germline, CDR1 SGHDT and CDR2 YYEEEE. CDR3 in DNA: TGTGCCAGCAGCTACAGAGGACCCGGAGGCTACACCTTC. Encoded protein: CASSYRGPGGYTF.

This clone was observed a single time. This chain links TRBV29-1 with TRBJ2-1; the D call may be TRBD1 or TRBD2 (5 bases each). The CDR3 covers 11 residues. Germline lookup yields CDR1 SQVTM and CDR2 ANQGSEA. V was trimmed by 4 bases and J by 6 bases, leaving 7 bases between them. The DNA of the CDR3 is TGCAGCGTTGGGGGACGCAATGAGCAGTTCTTC. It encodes CSVGGRNEQFF.

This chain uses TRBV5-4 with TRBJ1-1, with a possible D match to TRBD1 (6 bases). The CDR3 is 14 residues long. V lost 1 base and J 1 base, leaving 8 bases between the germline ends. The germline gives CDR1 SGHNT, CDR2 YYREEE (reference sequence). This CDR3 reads CASSLSQGNTEAFF. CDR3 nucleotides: TGTGCCAGCAGCTTGTCACAGGGGAACACTGAAGCTTTCTTT.

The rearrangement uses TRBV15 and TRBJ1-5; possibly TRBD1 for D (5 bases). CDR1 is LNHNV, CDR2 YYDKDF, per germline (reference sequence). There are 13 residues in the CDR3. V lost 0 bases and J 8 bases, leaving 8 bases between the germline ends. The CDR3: CATSREGEEPQHF. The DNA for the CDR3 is TGTGCCACCAGCAGAGAGGGGGAAGAGCCCCAGCATTTT.

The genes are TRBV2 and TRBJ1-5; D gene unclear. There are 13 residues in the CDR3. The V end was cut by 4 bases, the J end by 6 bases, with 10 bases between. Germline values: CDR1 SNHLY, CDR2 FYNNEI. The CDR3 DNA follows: TGTGCCAGCAGTGGGGAAGTTCCTCAGCCCCAGCATTTT. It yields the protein CASSGEVPQPQHF.

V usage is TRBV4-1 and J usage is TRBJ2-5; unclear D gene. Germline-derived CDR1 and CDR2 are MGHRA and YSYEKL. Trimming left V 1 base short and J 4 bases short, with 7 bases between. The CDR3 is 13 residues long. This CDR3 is CASSQVHRETQYF. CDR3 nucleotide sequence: TGCGCCAGCAGCCAAGTTCACCGAGAGACCCAGTACTTC.

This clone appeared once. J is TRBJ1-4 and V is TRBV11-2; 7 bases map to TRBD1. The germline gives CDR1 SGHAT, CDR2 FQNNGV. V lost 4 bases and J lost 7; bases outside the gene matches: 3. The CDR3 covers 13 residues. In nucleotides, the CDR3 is TGTGCCAGCAGCTACCCAGGGGGTGAAAAACTGTTTTTT. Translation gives CASSYPGGEKLFF.

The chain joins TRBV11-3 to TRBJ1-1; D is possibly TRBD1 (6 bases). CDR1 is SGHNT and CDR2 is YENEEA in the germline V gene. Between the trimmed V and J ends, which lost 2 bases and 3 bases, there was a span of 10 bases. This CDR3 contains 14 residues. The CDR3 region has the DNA TGTGCCAGCAGCTTAAGATCAGGGGACACTGAAGCTTTCTTT. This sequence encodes CASSLRSGDTEAFF.

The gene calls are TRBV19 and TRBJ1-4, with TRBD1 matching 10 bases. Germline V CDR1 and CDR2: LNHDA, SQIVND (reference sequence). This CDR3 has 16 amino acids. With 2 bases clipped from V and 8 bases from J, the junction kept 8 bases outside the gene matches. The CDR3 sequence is CASSILSGTGEEKLFF. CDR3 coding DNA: TGTGCCAGTAGTATATTATCCGGGACAGGGGAGGAAAAACTGTTTTTT.

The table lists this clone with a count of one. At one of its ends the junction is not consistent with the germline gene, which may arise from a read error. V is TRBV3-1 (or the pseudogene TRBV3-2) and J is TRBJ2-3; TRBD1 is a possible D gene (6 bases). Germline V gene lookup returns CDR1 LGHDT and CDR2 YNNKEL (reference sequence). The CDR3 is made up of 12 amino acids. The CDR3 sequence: CASSHTGTNRDF. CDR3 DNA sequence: TGTGCCAGCAGCCATACCGGGACCAACAGGGATTTT.

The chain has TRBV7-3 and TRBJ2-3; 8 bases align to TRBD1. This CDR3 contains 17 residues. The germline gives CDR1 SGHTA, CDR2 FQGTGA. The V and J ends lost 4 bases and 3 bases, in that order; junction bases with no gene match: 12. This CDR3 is CASSSPSRDRWTDTQYF. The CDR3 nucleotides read TGTGCCAGCAGCTCCCCATCCCGGGACAGGTGGACAGATACGCAGTATTTT.

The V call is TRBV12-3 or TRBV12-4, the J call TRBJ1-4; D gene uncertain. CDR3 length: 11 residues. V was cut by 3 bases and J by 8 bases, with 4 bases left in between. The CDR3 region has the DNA TGTGCCAGCAGTTTCGGGGAAAAACTGTTTTTT. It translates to CASSFGEKLFF.

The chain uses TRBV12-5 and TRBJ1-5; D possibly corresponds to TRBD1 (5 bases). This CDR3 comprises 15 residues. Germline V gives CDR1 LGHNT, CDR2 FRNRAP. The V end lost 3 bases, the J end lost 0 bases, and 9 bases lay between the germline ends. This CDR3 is CASGFGGYSNQPQHF. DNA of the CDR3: TGTGCTAGTGGTTTTGGGGGGTATAGCAATCAGCCCCAGCATTTT.

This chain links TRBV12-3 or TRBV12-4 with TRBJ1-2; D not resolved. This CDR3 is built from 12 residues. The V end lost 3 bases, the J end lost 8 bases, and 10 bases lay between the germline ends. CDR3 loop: CASSLAALGYTF. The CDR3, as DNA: TGTGCCAGCAGTTTGGCGGCATTGGGCTACACCTTC.

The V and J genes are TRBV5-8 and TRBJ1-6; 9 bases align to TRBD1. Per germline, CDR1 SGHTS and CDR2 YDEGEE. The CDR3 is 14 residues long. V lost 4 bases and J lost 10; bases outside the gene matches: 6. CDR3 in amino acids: CASSLGQGWSPLHF. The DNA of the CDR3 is TGTGCCAGCAGCCTCGGACAGGGGTGGTCACCCCTCCACTTT. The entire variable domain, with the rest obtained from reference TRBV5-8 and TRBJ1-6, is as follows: EAGVTQSPTHLIKTRGQQATLRCSPISGHTSVYWYQQALGLGLQFLLWYDEGEERNRGNFPPRFSGRQFPNYSSELNVNALELEDSALYLCASSLGQGWSPLHFGNGTRLTVT.

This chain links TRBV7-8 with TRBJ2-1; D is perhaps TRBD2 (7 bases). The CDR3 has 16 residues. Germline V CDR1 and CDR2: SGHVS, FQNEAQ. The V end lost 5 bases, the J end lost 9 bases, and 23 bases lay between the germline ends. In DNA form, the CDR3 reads TGTGCCAGCAGCCCTAGCATAGGGGGTAGCGGGCTTGAGCAGTTCTTC. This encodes CASSPSIGGSGLEQFF.

The CDR3, as DNA: TGTGCCAGCAGCTTTCAGATTACGGGTCCCGTCGATACGCAGTATTTT. Translating gives CASSFQITGPVDTQYF. The chain uses TRBV7-2 and TRBJ2-3; no definite D call. CDR1 SGHTA and CDR2 FQGNSA come from the germline V gene. Trimming cost V 3 bases and J 6 bases, with 19 bases left between them. The CDR3 consists of 16 residues.

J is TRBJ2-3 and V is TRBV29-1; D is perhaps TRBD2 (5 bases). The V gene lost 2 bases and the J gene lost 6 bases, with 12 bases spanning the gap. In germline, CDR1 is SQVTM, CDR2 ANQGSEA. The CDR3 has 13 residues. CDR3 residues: CSVEHGMGDTQYF. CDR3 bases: TGCAGCGTTGAACACGGGATGGGGGATACGCAGTATTTT.

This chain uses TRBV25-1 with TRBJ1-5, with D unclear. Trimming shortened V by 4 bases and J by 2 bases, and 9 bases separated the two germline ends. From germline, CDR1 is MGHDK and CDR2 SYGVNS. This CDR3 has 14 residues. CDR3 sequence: CASSVGGGNQPQHF. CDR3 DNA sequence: TGTGCCAGCAGTGTTGGTGGTGGCAATCAGCCCCAGCATTTT. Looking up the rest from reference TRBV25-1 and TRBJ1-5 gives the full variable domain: EADIYQTPRYLVIGTGKKITLECSQTMGHDKMYWYQQDPGMELHLIHYSYGVNSTEKGDLSSESTVSRIRTEHFPLTLESARPSHTSQYLCASSVGGGNQPQHFGDGTRLSIL.